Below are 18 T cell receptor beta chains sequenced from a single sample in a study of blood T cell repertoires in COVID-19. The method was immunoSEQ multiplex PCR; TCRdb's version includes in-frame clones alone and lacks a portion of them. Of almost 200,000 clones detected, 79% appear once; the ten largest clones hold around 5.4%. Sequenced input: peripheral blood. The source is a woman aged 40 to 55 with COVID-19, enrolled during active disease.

CDR3 DNA: TGTGCCAGCTCACCATTCGCAGGACAGGGGTCCTACGAGCAGTACTTC. Residues: CASSPFAGQGSYEQYF. This chain joins TRBV18 and TRBJ2-7, with TRBD1 matching over 9 bases. The V gene end was trimmed by 2 bases and the J gene end by 1 base; junction bases not matched to a gene: 6. Germline loops: CDR1 KGHSH, CDR2 LQKENI. The CDR3 loop spans 16 amino acids.

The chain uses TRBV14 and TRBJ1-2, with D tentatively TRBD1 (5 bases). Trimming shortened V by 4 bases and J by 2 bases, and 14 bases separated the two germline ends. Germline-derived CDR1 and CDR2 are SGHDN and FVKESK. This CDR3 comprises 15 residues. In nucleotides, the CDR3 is TGTGCCAGCAGCCCCAAGGTCCGGGGGAACTATGGCTACACCTTC. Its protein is CASSPKVRGNYGYTF. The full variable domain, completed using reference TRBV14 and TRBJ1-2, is EAGVTQFPSHSVIEKGQTVTLRCDPISGHDNLYWYRRVMGKEIKFLLHFVKESKQDESGMPNNRFLAERTGGTYSTLKVQPAELEDSGVYFCASSPKVRGNYGYTFGSGTRLTVV.

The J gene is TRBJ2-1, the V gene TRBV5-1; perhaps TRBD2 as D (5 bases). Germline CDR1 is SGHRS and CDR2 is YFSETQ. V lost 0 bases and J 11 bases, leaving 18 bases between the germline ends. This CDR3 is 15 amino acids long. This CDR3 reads CASSLGGQASYKQFF. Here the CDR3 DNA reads TGCGCCAGCAGCTTGGGAGGGCAGGCGAGTTATAAGCAGTTCTTC.

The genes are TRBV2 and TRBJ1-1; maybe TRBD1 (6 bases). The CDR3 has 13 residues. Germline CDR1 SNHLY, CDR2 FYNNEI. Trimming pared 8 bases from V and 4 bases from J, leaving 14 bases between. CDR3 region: CASGEGVGTEAFF. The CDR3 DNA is TGTGCCAGCGGGGAGGGGGTTGGCACTGAAGCTTTCTTT.

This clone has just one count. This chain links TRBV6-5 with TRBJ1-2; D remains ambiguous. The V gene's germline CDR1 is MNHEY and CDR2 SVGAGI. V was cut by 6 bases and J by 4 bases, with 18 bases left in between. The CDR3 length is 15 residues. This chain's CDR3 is CASSNSVTRLYGYTF. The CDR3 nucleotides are TGTGCCAGCAGCAACTCAGTGACACGGCTCTATGGCTACACCTTC.

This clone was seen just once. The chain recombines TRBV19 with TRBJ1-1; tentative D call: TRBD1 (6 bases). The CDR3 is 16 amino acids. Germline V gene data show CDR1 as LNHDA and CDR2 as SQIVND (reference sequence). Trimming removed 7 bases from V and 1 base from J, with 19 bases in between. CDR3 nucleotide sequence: TGTGCCAGTACTCCCCTGACAGGTTCCGGGAACACTGAAGCTTTCTTT. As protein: CASTPLTGSGNTEAFF.

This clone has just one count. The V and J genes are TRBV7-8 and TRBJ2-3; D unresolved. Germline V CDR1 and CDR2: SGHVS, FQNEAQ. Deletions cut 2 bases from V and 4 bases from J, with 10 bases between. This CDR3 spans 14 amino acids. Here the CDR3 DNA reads TGTGCCAGCAGCTTATCGGAGTGGGCAGATACGCAGTATTTT. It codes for CASSLSEWADTQYF. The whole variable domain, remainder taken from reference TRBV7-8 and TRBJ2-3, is GAGVSQSPRYKVAKRGQDVALRCDPISGHVSLFWYQQALGQGPEFLTYFQNEAQLDKSGLPSDRFFAERPEGSVSTLKIQRTQQEDSAVYLCASSLSEWADTQYFGPGTRLTVL.

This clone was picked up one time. The CDR3 loop reads CAISEPDRGGYGYTF. CDR3 coding DNA: TGTGCCATCAGTGAGCCGGACAGGGGGGGCTATGGCTACACCTTC. This chain uses TRBV10-3 with TRBJ1-2, with 10 bases aligning to TRBD1. The V gene's germline CDR1 is ENHRY and CDR2 SYGVKD. CDR3 size: 15 residues. Trimming cost V 2 bases and J 4 bases; bases outside gene matches: 4.

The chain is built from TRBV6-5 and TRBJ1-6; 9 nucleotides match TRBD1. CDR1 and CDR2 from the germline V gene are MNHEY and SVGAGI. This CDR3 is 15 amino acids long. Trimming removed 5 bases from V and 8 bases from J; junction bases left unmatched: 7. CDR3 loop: CASSRPGQGHSPLHF. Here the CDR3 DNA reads TGTGCCAGCAGTAGACCGGGACAGGGACATTCACCCCTCCACTTT.

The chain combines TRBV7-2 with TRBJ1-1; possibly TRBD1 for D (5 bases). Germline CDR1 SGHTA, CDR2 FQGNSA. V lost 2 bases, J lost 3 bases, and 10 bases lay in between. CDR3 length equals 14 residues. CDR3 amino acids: CASSLQGTYTEAFF. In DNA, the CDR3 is TGTGCCAGCAGCTTACAGGGCACCTACACTGAAGCTTTCTTT.

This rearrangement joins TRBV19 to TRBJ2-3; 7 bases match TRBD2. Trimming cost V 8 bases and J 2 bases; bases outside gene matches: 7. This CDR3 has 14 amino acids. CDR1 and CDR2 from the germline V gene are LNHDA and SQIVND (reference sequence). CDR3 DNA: TGTGCCAGTGGGATGGCGGGGGTCACAGATACGCAGTATTTT. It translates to CASGMAGVTDTQYF.

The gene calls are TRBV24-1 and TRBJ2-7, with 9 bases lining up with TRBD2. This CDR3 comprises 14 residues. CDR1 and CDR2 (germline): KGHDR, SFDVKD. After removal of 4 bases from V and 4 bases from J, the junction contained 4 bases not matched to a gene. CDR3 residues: CATSEAGGKYEQYF. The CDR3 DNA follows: TGTGCCACCAGTGAAGCGGGAGGAAAGTACGAGCAGTACTTC.

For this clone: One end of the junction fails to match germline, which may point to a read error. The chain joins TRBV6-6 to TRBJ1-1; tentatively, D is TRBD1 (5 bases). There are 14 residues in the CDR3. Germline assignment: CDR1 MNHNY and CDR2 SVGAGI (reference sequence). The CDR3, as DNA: TGTGCCAGCAGTTTCCTACAGGAGAACCCTGAAGCTTTCTTT. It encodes CASSFLQENPEAFF.

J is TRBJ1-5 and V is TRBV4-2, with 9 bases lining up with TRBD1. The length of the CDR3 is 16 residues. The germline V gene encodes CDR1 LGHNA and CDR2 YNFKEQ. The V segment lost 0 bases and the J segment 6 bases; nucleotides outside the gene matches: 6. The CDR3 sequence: CASSQDGTGGSQPQHF. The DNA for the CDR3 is TGTGCCAGCAGCCAAGATGGAACAGGGGGCAGTCAGCCCCAGCATTTT.

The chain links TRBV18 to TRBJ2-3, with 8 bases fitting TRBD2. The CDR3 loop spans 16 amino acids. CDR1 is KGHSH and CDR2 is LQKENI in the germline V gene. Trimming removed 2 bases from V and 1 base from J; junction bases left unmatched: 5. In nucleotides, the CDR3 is TGTGCCAGCTCACCAGGTGGTAGCGGGGGCACAGATACGCAGTATTTT. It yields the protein CASSPGGSGGTDTQYF. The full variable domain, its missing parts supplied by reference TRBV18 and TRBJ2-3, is NAGVMQNPRHLVRRRGQEARLRCSPMKGHSHVYWYRQLPEEGLKFMVYLQKENIIDESGMPKERFSAEFPKEGPSILRIQQVVRGDSAAYFCASSPGGSGGTDTQYFGPGTRLTVL.

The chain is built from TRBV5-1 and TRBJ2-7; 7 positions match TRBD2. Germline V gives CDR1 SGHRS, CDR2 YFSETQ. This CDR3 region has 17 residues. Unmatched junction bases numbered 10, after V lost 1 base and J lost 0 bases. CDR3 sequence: CASSLLPIGLDSYEQYF. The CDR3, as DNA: TGCGCCAGCAGCTTGTTGCCGATCGGACTAGACTCCTACGAGCAGTACTTC.

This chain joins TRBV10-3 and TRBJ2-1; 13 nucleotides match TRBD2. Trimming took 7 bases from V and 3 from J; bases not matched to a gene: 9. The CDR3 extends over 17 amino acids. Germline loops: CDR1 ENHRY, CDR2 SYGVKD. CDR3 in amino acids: CAIKGGTSGRVYNEQFF. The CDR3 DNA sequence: TGTGCCATCAAGGGGGGTACTAGCGGGAGGGTCTACAATGAGCAGTTCTTC.

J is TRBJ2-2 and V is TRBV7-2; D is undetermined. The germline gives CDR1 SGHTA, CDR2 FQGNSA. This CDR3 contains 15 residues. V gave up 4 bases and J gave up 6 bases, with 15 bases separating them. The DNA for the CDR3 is TGTGCCAGCAGCTCAATGATCCTAGGTGCCGGGGAGCTGTTTTTT. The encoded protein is CASSSMILGAGELFF.